This entry lists 10 T cell receptor beta chains sequenced from one sample in a study of blood T cell repertoires in COVID-19. The assay was immunoSEQ multiplex PCR, and TCRdb's table has in-frame clones only and misses some. In the table there are about 210,000 clones, approximately 84% of which are singletons. Sequencing was performed on peripheral blood. The source is a woman at least 80 years old with acute or convalescent COVID-19.

The V call is TRBV19, the J call TRBJ1-1; TRBD1 might be the D (6 bases). V lost 5 bases and J 4 bases, leaving 14 bases between the germline ends. The CDR3 extends over 14 amino acids. Looked up from germline, CDR1 is LNHDA and CDR2 is SQIVND (reference sequence). CDR3 region: CASSVRGTGTEAFF. As DNA, the CDR3 is TGTGCCAGTAGTGTGAGGGGGACGGGCACTGAAGCTTTCTTT. The full variable domain, completed using reference TRBV19 and TRBJ1-1, is DGGITQSPKYLFRKEGQNVTLSCEQNLNHDAMYWYRQDPGQGLRLIYYSQIVNDFQKGDIAEGYSVSREKKESFPLTVTSAQKNPTAFYLCASSVRGTGTEAFFGQGTRLTVV.

This clone was found once. The V call is TRBV7-3, the J call TRBJ1-1; D not certain. Germline CDR1 SGHTA, CDR2 FQGTGA. V was trimmed by 3 bases and J by 1 base, leaving 12 bases between them. This CDR3 spans 15 amino acids. This CDR3 is CASSFSSRSNTEAFF. CDR3 DNA: TGTGCCAGCAGCTTCTCCTCTCGGTCGAACACTGAAGCTTTCTTT. Supplemented by reference TRBV7-3 and TRBJ1-1, the full variable domain reads GAGVSQTPSNKVTEKGKYVELRCDPISGHTALYWYRQSLGQGPEFLIYFQGTGAADDSGLPNDRFFAVRPEGSVSTLKIQRTERGDSAVYLCASSFSSRSNTEAFFGQGTRLTVV.

The chain combines TRBV6-2 or TRBV6-3 with TRBJ2-1, with TRBD2 identical over 7 bases. The germline V gene encodes CDR1 MNHEY and CDR2 SVGEGT. Trimming at V came to 3 bases and at J to 6 bases, leaving 8 bases not matched to a gene. The CDR3 length is 15 residues. CDR3 sequence reads: CASSYRGLPTNEQFF. For the CDR3, the DNA is TGTGCCAGCAGTTATAGGGGACTACCCACCAATGAGCAGTTCTTC.

This clone was recorded a few times. CDR3 loop: CASSPGGYREETQYF. The CDR3 bases are TGTGCCAGCAGCCCAGGGGGGTACAGGGAAGAGACCCAGTACTTC. The chain couples TRBV7-2 to TRBJ2-5; D possibly corresponds to TRBD1 (7 bases). CDR1 and CDR2 from the germline V gene are SGHTA and FQGNSA. V was clipped by 5 bases and J by 3 bases, with 16 bases between them. The CDR3 consists of 15 residues.

V usage is TRBV29-1 and J usage is TRBJ2-5; tentatively, D is TRBD1 (6 bases). With 7 bases removed from V and 12 bases from J, the gap between germline ends came to 15 bases. Germline CDR1 is SQVTM and CDR2 is ANQGSEA. The CDR3 runs 10 residues. The CDR3, as DNA: TGCAGCGCTCTGGGGCAGGGGAAGTACTTC. It codes for CSALGQGKYF.

The chain has TRBV7-2 and TRBJ1-5; possible D gene TRBD1, 6 bases. With 4 bases removed from V and 5 bases from J, the gap between germline ends came to 9 bases. The CDR3 has 13 amino acids. From germline, CDR1 is SGHTA and CDR2 FQGNSA. The CDR3 DNA is TGTGCCAGCAGCTCAACAGGGTATCAGCCCCAGCATTTT. Its protein product is CASSSTGYQPQHF.

The CDR3 loop is CAWRFGGRVRETQYF. The CDR3 DNA sequence: TGTGCCTGGCGGTTTGGGGGGAGAGTTAGAGAGACCCAGTACTTC. This chain connects TRBV30 to TRBJ2-5; D perhaps matches TRBD2 (6 bases). This CDR3 contains 15 residues. Trimming took 5 bases from V and 4 from J, leaving 20 bases between them. Germline V gene lookup returns CDR1 GTSNPN and CDR2 SVGIG (reference sequence).

This chain connects TRBV5-1 to TRBJ2-1; 12 bases agree with TRBD2. There are 16 residues in the CDR3. CDR1 and CDR2 from the germline V gene are SGHRS and YFSETQ. The V and J ends lost 2 bases and 10 bases, in that order; junction bases with no gene match: 10. CDR3: CASSFGASGRAGEQFF. The CDR3 region has the DNA TGCGCCAGCAGCTTCGGGGCTAGCGGGAGGGCCGGAGAGCAGTTCTTC.

The chain is built from TRBV5-8 and TRBJ2-1; D is possibly TRBD1 (6 bases). In germline, CDR1 is SGHTS, CDR2 YDEGEE. V was cut by 3 bases and J by 4 bases, with 11 bases left in between. This CDR3 comprises 14 residues. CDR3: CASSYGQRYNEQFF. The CDR3 DNA reads as TGTGCCAGCAGCTATGGACAGAGGTACAATGAGCAGTTCTTC.

V gene TRBV9 combines with J gene TRBJ1-2, with D possibly being TRBD1 (6 bases). V lost 3 bases and J lost 2, with 11 bases in between. CDR3 length: 14 residues. The V gene's germline CDR1 is SGDLS and CDR2 YYNGEE. The CDR3: CASSDRGQNYGYTF. CDR3 DNA sequence: TGTGCCAGCAGCGACCGAGGACAGAACTATGGCTACACCTTC.